A selection of T cell receptor beta chains follows, all from one sample in a study of CD8 T cells in ankylosing spondylitis. TCRdb re-derived calls from the 5' RACE reads in MiXCR, one entry per CDR3 protein. The top ten clones hold around 10% of a sample with 300,000 to 350,000 distinct CDR3 sequences, 11% of them seen once. Sequencing was done on a sample of blood, either unsorted or a sorted T cell fraction (not recorded which). All receptors come from a female donor with ankylosing spondylitis or in good health (not recorded which). CDR3s include the opening cysteine and the closing phenylalanine or tryptophan. Fields, in order: D gene, V gene, clone size, J gene, CDR3 protein, CDR3 DNA. A D gene is named only where the DNA matches it firmly. Clone size is shown for a subset of rows, as once, few, many or a class of expanded clone.

d_gene: .; v_gene: TRBV15; abundance: few; j_gene: TRBJ2-2; CDR3aa: CATSRGSGTGELFF; CDR3nt: TGTGCCACCAGCAGGGGCTCGGGAACCGGGGAGCTGTTTTTT
d_gene: .; v_gene: TRBV20-1; abundance: .; j_gene: TRBJ2-7; CDR3aa: CSASLAGGYYEQYF; CDR3nt: TGCAGTGCTTCACTCGCAGGTGGCTACTACGAGCAGTACTTC
d_gene: .; v_gene: TRBV3-1; abundance: few; j_gene: TRBJ2-7; CDR3aa: CASSQGVGSYEQYF; CDR3nt: TGTGCCAGCAGCCAAGGTGTCGGATCCTACGAGCAGTACTTC
d_gene: .; v_gene: TRBV10-3; abundance: many; j_gene: TRBJ2-5; CDR3aa: CATNDREASETQYF; CDR3nt: TGTGCCACGAATGACAGGGAGGCTTCAGAGACCCAGTACTTC
d_gene: .; v_gene: TRBV10-3; abundance: .; j_gene: TRBJ2-1; CDR3aa: CAITAEEYNEQFF; CDR3nt: TGTGCCATCACGGCGGAGGAATACAATGAGCAGTTCTTC
d_gene: .; v_gene: TRBV20-1; abundance: many; j_gene: TRBJ2-1; CDR3aa: CSARAGGTSINEQFF; CDR3nt: TGCAGTGCTAGAGCAGGGGGGACTAGTATAAATGAGCAGTTCTTC
d_gene: TRBD1; v_gene: TRBV12-3/TRBV12-4; abundance: .; j_gene: TRBJ1-3; CDR3aa: CASSPRDSGGNTIYF; CDR3nt: TGTGCCAGCAGCCCCCGGGACAGTGGGGGAAACACCATATATTTT
d_gene: TRBD1; v_gene: TRBV6-1; abundance: .; j_gene: TRBJ1-2; CDR3aa: CASRNGQVYGYTF; CDR3nt: TGTGCCAGCAGGAATGGACAGGTTTATGGCTACACCTTC
d_gene: .; v_gene: TRBV20-1; abundance: many; j_gene: TRBJ2-1; CDR3aa: CSVWPYRLPYNEQFF; CDR3nt: TGCAGTGTCTGGCCTTACAGGCTCCCCTACAATGAGCAGTTCTTC
d_gene: TRBD2; v_gene: TRBV20-1; abundance: many; j_gene: TRBJ2-1; CDR3aa: CSASGSSGVKDPYNEQFF; CDR3nt: TGCAGTGCTAGTGGTAGTAGCGGGGTAAAGGACCCCTACAATGAGCAGTTCTTC
d_gene: TRBD1; v_gene: TRBV20-1; abundance: many; j_gene: TRBJ1-2; CDR3aa: CSAGTVGGYTF; CDR3nt: TGCAGTGCTGGGACAGTGGGAGGCTACACCTTC
d_gene: .; v_gene: TRBV30; abundance: few; j_gene: TRBJ1-5; CDR3aa: CAWRTHYSNQPQHF; CDR3nt: TGTGCCTGGAGAACGCATTATAGCAATCAGCCCCAGCATTTT
d_gene: .; v_gene: TRBV5-1; abundance: many; j_gene: TRBJ2-5; CDR3aa: CASSLFQETQYF; CDR3nt: TGTGCCAGCAGCTTATTCCAAGAGACCCAGTACTTC
d_gene: .; v_gene: TRBV12-3/TRBV12-4; abundance: many; j_gene: TRBJ2-7; CDR3aa: CASSLAGGKGEQYF; CDR3nt: TGTGCCAGCAGTTTAGCGGGGGGTAAAGGCGAGCAGTACTTC
d_gene: .; v_gene: TRBV7-9; abundance: many; j_gene: TRBJ1-4; CDR3aa: CASSSGRAAQTNEKLFF; CDR3nt: TGTGCCAGCAGCTCCGGACGAGCAGCGCAAACTAATGAAAAACTGTTTTTT
d_gene: .; v_gene: TRBV9; abundance: many; j_gene: TRBJ2-7; CDR3aa: CASSTGQRSYEQYF; CDR3nt: TGTGCCAGCAGCACCGGACAGCGCTCCTACGAGCAGTACTTC
d_gene: .; v_gene: TRBV20-1; abundance: many; j_gene: TRBJ2-7; CDR3aa: CSARDYPDGGFEQYF; CDR3nt: TGCAGTGCTAGAGATTATCCAGACGGGGGTTTCGAGCAGTACTTC
d_gene: .; v_gene: TRBV6-1; abundance: many; j_gene: TRBJ2-1; CDR3aa: CASSRNEQFF; CDR3nt: TGTGCCAGCAGTAGAAATGAGCAGTTCTTC
d_gene: TRBD2; v_gene: TRBV4-1; abundance: few; j_gene: TRBJ2-3; CDR3aa: CASSRAGVSADTQYF; CDR3nt: TGCGCCAGCAGCCGAGCGGGGGTTTCTGCAGATACGCAGTATTTT
d_gene: .; v_gene: TRBV7-9; abundance: .; j_gene: TRBJ2-7; CDR3aa: CASSHAGTTAEQYF; CDR3nt: TGTGCCAGCAGCCACGCCGGGACCACCGCCGAGCAGTACTTC
d_gene: .; v_gene: TRBV5-1; abundance: .; j_gene: TRBJ1-4; CDR3aa: CASTLSGNEKLFF; CDR3nt: TGCGCCAGCACCTTGAGTGGGAATGAAAAACTGTTTTTT
d_gene: TRBD2; v_gene: TRBV7-2; abundance: .; j_gene: TRBJ2-1; CDR3aa: CASSFWTSRNEQFF; CDR3nt: TGTGCCAGCAGCTTTTGGACTAGCCGCAATGAGCAGTTCTTC
d_gene: .; v_gene: TRBV7-9; abundance: many; j_gene: TRBJ2-3; CDR3aa: CASSRGLTDTQYF; CDR3nt: TGTGCCAGCAGCCGGGGACTCACAGATACGCAGTATTTT
d_gene: TRBD2; v_gene: TRBV5-1; abundance: many; j_gene: TRBJ2-7; CDR3aa: CASSWRTSYEQYF; CDR3nt: TGCGCCAGCAGCTGGAGGACTAGCTACGAGCAGTACTTC
d_gene: .; v_gene: TRBV12-3/TRBV12-4; abundance: .; j_gene: TRBJ1-5; CDR3aa: CASRGLSNQPQHF; CDR3nt: TGTGCCAGCAGGGGTCTTAGCAATCAGCCCCAGCATTTT
d_gene: TRBD1; v_gene: TRBV29-1; abundance: many; j_gene: TRBJ1-1; CDR3aa: CSAGQGQTEAFF; CDR3nt: TGCAGCGCGGGACAGGGCCAGACTGAAGCTTTCTTT
d_gene: .; v_gene: TRBV2; abundance: .; j_gene: TRBJ2-1; CDR3aa: CASSRQPSYNEQFF; CDR3nt: TGTGCCAGCAGTAGACAGCCATCCTACAATGAGCAGTTCTTC
d_gene: TRBD2; v_gene: TRBV20-1; abundance: few; j_gene: TRBJ2-5; CDR3aa: CSARDRRIAGRRETQYF; CDR3nt: TGCAGTGCTAGAGATAGGAGAATAGCGGGACGAAGAGAGACCCAGTACTTC